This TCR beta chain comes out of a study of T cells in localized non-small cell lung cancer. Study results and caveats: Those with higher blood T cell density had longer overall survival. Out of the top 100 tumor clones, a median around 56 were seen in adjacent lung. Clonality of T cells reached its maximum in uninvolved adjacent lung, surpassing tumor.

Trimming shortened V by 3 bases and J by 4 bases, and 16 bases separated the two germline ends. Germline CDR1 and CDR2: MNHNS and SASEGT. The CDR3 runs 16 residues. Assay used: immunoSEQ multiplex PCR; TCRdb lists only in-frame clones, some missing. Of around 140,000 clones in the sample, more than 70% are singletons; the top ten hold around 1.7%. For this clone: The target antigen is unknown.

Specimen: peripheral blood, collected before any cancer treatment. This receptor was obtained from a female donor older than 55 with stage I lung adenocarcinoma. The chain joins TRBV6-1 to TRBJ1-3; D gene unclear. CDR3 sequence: CASSEIDKRRGNTIYF. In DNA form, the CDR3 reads TGTGCCAGCAGTGAGATAGACAAGCGGCGGGGAAACACCATATATTTT.